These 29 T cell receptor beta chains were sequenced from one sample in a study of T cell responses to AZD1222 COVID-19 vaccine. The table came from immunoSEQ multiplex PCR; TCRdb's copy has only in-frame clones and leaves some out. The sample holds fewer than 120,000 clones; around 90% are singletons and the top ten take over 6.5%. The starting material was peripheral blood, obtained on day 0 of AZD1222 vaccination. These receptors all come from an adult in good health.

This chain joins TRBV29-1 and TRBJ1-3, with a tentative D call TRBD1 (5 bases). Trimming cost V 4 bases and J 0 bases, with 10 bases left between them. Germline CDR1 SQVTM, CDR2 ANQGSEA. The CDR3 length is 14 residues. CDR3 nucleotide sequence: TGCAGCGTTGTCTGGGGGAGCTCTGGAAACACCATATATTTT. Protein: CSVVWGSSGNTIYF.

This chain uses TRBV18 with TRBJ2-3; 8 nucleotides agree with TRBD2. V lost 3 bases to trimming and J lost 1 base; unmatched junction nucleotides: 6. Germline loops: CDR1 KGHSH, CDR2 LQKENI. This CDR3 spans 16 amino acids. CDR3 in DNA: TGTGCCAGCTCACCCCCTAGCGGGCGCCGCACAGATACGCAGTATTTT. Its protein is CASSPPSGRRTDTQYF.

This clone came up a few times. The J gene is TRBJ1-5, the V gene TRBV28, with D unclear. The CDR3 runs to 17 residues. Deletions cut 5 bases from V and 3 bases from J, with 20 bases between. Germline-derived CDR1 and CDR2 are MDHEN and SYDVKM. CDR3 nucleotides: TGTGCCAGCAGTGAGGGTTTGGGCACCACCACCAATCAGCCCCAGCATTTT. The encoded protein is CASSEGLGTTTNQPQHF.

DNA for the CDR3: TGTGCCAGCAGTGAGCTTGGGAGAGCTGCAAATGAAAAACTGTTTTTT. Translating it yields CASSELGRAANEKLFF. The J gene is TRBJ1-4, the V gene TRBV6-1; D unclear. CDR1 is MNHNS and CDR2 is SASEGT in the germline V gene. The CDR3 contains 16 residues. V was shortened by 3 bases and J by 5 bases, with 16 bases between the two germline ends.

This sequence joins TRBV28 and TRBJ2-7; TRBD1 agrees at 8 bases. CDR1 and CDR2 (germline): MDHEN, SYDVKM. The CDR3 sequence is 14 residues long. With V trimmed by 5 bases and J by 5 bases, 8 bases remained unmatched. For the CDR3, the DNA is TGTGCCAGCAGTACCCCGAGGACAGGGAACGAGCAGTACTTC. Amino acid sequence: CASSTPRTGNEQYF.

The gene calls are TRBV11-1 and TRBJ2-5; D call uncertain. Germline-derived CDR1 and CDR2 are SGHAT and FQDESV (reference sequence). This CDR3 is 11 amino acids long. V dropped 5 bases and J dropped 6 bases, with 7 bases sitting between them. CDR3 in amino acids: CASSLKQTQYF. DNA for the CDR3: TGTGCCAGCAGCCTTAAGCAGACCCAGTACTTC.

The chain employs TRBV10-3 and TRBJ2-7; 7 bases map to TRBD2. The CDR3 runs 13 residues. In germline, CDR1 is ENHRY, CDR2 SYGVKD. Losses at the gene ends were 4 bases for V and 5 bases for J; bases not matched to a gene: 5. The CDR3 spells CAISGEGTHEQYF. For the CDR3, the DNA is TGTGCCATCAGTGGGGAGGGGACTCACGAGCAGTACTTC.

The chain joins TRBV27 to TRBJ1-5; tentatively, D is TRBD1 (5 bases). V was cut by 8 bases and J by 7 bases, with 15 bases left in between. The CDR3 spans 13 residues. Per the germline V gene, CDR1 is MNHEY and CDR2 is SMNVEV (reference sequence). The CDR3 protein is CASGWGVRQPQHF. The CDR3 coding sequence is TGTGCCAGCGGGTGGGGGGTCCGGCAGCCCCAGCATTTT.

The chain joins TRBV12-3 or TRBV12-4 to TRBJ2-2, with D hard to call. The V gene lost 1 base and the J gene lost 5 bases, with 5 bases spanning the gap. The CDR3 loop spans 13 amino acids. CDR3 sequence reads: CASSLGETGELFF. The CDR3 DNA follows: TGTGCCAGCAGTTTAGGGGAAACCGGGGAGCTGTTTTTT.

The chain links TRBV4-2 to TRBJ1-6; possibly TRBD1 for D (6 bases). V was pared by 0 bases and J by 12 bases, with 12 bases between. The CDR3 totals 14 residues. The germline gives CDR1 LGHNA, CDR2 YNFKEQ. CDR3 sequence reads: CASSQEVYREPLHF. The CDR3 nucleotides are TGTGCCAGCAGCCAAGAGGTTTACAGGGAACCCCTCCACTTT.

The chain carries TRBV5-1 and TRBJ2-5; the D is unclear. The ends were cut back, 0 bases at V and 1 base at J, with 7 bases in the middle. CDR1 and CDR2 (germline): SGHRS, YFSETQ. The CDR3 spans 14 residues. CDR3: CASSLGTSQETQYF. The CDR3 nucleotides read TGCGCCAGCAGCTTGGGAACAAGCCAAGAGACCCAGTACTTC.

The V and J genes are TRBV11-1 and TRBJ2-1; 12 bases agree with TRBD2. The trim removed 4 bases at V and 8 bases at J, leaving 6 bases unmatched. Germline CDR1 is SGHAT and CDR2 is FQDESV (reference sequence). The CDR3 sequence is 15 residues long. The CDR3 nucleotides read TGTGCCAGCAGCTCCGGGACTAGCGGGCGGCATGAGCAGTTCTTC. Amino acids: CASSSGTSGRHEQFF.

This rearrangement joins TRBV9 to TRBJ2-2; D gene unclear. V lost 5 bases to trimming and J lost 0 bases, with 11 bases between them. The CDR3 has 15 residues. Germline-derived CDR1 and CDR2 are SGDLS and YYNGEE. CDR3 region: CASSGVKTNTGELFF. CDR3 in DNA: TGTGCCAGCAGTGGCGTAAAAACGAACACCGGGGAGCTGTTTTTT.

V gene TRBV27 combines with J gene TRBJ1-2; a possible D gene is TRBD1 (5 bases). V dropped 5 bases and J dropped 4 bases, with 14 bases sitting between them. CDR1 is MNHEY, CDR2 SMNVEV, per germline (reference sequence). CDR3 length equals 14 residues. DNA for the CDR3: TGTGCCAGCAGTCCCGGACAACCCGCCTATGGCTACACCTTC. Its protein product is CASSPGQPAYGYTF.

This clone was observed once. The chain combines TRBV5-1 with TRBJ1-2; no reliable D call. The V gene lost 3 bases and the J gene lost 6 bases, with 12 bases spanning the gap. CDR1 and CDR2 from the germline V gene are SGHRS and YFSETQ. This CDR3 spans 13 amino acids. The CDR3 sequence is CASSWTELDGYTF. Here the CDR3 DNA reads TGCGCCAGCAGCTGGACGGAATTAGATGGCTACACCTTC.

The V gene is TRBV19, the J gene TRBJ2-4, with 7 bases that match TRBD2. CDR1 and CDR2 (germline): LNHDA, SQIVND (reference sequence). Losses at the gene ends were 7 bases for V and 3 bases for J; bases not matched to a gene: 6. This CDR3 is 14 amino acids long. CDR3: CASKPSGGKNIQYF. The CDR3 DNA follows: TGTGCCAGTAAGCCCTCGGGGGGCAAAAACATTCAGTACTTC.

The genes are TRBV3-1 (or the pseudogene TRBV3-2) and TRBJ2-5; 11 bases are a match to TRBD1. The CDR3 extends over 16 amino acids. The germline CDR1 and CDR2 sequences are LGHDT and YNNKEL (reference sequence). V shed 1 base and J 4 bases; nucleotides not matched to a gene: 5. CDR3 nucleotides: TGTGCCAGCAGCCAAGGGTCCGGACAGGGGGCAGAGACCCAGTACTTC. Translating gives CASSQGSGQGAETQYF.

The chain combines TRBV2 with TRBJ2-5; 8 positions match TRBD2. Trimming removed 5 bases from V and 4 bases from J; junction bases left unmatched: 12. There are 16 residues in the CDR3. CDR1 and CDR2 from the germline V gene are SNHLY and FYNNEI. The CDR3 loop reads CASSFGTSLGLETQYF. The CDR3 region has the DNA TGTGCCAGCAGTTTTGGGACTAGTTTAGGTCTAGAGACCCAGTACTTC. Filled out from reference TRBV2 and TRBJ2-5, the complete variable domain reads EPEVTQTPSHQVTQMGQEVILRCVPISNHLYFYWYRQILGQKVEFLVSFYNNEISEKSEIFDDQFSVERPDGSNFTLKIRSTKLEDSAMYFCASSFGTSLGLETQYFGPGTRLLVL.

DNA for the CDR3: TGCAGCGTTGAGCGGGGATCTTCCTATGGCTACACCTTC. Its protein product is CSVERGSSYGYTF. The V call is TRBV29-1, the J call TRBJ1-2; D call uncertain. V was trimmed by 3 bases and J by 4 bases, leaving 12 bases between them. This CDR3 region has 13 residues. Germline assignment: CDR1 SQVTM and CDR2 ANQGSEA. Looking up the rest from reference TRBV29-1 and TRBJ1-2 gives the full variable domain: SAVISQKPSRDICQRGTSLTIQCQVDSQVTMMFWYRQQPGQSLTLIATANQGSEATYESGFVIDKFPISRPNLTFSTLTVSNMSPEDSSIYLCSVERGSSYGYTFGSGTRLTVV.

The CDR3 reads CASSGTNQPQHF. DNA of the CDR3: TGTGCCAGCAGCGGGACTAATCAGCCCCAGCATTTT. The J gene is TRBJ1-5, the V gene TRBV28, with a possible D match to TRBD1 (5 bases). This CDR3 contains 12 residues. Germline assignment: CDR1 MDHEN and CDR2 SYDVKM. The V and J ends lost 6 bases and 4 bases respectively, with 7 bases between them.

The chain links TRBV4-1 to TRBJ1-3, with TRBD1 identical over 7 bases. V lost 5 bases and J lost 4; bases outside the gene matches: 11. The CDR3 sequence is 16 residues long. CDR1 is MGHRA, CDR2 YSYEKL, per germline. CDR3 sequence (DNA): TGCGCCAGCAGCGACAAATTAGGGGGCGCCGGAAACACCATATATTTT. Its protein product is CASSDKLGGAGNTIYF.

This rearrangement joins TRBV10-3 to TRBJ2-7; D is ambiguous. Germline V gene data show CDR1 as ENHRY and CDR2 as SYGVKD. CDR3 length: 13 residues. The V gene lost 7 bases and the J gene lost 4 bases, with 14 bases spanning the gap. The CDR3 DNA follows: TGTGCCATCAATATGGACGTTAATTACGAGCAGTACTTC. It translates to CAINMDVNYEQYF.

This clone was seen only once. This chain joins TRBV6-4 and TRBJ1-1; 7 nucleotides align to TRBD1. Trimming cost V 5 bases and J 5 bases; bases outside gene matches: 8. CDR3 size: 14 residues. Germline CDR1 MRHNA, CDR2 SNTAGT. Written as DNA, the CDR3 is TGTGCCAGCAGTCGGCGGGACAGTGAGACTGAAGCTTTCTTT. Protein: CASSRRDSETEAFF.

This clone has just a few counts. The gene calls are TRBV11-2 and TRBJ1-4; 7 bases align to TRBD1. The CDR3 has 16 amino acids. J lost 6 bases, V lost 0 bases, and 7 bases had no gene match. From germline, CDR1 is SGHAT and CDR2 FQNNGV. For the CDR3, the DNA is TGTGCCAGCAGCTTAGAGGGCAGGGGGGAGGATGAAAAACTGTTTTTT. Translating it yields CASSLEGRGEDEKLFF. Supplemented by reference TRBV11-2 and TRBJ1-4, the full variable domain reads EAGVAQSPRYKIIEKRQSVAFWCNPISGHATLYWYQQILGQGPKLLIQFQNNGVVDDSQLPKDRFSAERLKGVDSTLKIQPAKLEDSAVYLCASSLEGRGEDEKLFFGSGTQLSVL.

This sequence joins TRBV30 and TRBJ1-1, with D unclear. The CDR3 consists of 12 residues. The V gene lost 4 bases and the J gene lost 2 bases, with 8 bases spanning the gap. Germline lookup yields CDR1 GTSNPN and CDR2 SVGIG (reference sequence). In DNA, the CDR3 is TGTGCCTGGATGGCGACAAACACTGAAGCTTTCTTT. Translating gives CAWMATNTEAFF.

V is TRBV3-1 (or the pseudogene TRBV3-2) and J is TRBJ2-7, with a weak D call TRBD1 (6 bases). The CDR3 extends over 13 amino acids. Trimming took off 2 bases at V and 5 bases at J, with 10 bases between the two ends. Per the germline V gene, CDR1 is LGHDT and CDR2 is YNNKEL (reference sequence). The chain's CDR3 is CASSQNRAHEQYF. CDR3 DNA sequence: TGTGCCAGCAGCCAAAACAGGGCTCACGAGCAGTACTTC.

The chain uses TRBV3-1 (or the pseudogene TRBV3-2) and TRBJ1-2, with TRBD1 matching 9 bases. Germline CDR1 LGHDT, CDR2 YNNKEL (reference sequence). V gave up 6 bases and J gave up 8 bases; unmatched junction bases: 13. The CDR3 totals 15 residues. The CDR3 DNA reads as TGTGCCAGCAGACCCCATGCCGGGACAGGGCACGGCTACACCTTC. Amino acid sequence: CASRPHAGTGHGYTF.

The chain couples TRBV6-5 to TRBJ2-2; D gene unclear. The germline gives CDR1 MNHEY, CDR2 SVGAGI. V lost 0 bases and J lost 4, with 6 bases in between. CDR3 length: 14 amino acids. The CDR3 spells CASSYSVTTGELFF. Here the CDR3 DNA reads TGTGCCAGCAGTTACTCGGTGACCACCGGGGAGCTGTTTTTT.

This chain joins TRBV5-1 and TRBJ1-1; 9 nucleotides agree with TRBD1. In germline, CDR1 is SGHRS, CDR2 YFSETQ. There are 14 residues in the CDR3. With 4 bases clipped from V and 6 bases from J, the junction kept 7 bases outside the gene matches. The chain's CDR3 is CASSESDRGAEAFF. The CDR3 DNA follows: TGCGCCAGCAGCGAGTCGGACAGGGGCGCTGAAGCTTTCTTT.